This T cell receptor beta chain is from a study of T-cell memory formation after mild COVID-19. Concerning this clonotype itself: One junction end does not reproduce the germline sequence, and a read error may be involved.

TCRdb called the 5' RACE reads again in MiXCR, with one record for every CDR3 protein. The sample consists of around 420,000 distinct CDR3 sequences, around 24% of them appearing once. The CDR3 consists of 11 residues. The chain uses TRBV12-3 or TRBV12-4 and TRBJ1-2, with D hard to call. This receptor was obtained from an adult woman who had mild COVID-19 (a few samples of this study predate the infection). Cell type and time point are not known. Source material: PBMCs or a T cell subset sorted from them (not recorded which). CDR3 residues: CASSSGVAGSF. The CDR3 DNA reads as TGTGCCAGCAGTTCCGGGGTTGCGGGCTCCTTC.